This T cell receptor beta chain was sequenced during a study of T cell responses to AZD1222 COVID-19 vaccine. Repertoires were generated with immunoSEQ multiplex PCR, while TCRdb's copy carries only in-frame clones and drops some. The sample carries fewer than 200,000 clones, almost 90% recorded once. The V and J ends lost 0 bases and 5 bases respectively, with 10 bases between them. Germline lookup yields CDR1 MNHEY and CDR2 SVGEGT. This CDR3 spans 14 amino acids. The material sequenced was peripheral blood, taken 28 days after the second AZD1222 dose. The receptor was isolated from an adult who received the AZD1222 COVID-19 vaccine. The rearrangement uses TRBV6-2 or TRBV6-3 and TRBJ1-1, with D unresolved. CDR3 bases: TGTGCCAGCAGTTACTCTTCGGGTACGACTGAAGCTTTCTTT. Its protein is CASSYSSGTTEAFF.